This T cell receptor (beta chain) was retrieved from a study of identical twins. Template switching created a universal primer site, and the cDNA included unique molecular identifiers. TCRdb ran MiXCR on the 5' RACE reads and lists one entry per CDR3 protein. The table includes 1,800,000 or so distinct CDR3 sequences, about 30% detected once. Each donor was a healthy Caucasian. The CDR3 runs 14 residues. Trimming removed 5 bases from V and 0 bases from J, with 10 bases in between. CDR1 and CDR2 (germline): PRHDT, FYEKMQ (reference sequence). Concerning this clonotype itself: Its antigen remains unidentified.

Study-wide findings and caveats: For cord blood, abundant beta clonotypes had fewer insertions, unlike memory repertoires, which showed none. In monozygotic twins, models underestimated the sharing of out-of-frame TCR alpha.

The origin of this receptor is a newborn girl in good health. The V gene is TRBV13, the J gene TRBJ1-2; D call uncertain. The material sequenced was cord blood. CDR3 sequence (DNA): TGTGCCAGCAGCCTGGACGCTCCTAACTATGGCTACACCTTC. It specifies CASSLDAPNYGYTF.